The 25 T cell receptor beta chains below were found in one sample sequenced in a study of control samples from healthy donors and cancer patients (dated by TCRdb to about 2020). The library was built by means of the immunoSEQ multiplex PCR assay. TCRdb took over this immuneACCESS table, retaining in-frame rearrangements with V and J assigned. Such tables are incomplete; in checked studies, under half of the missing clones stem from an unresolved V gene, and the remainder is unexplained. A total of fewer than 95,000 clones appear in this sample, 70% to 90% of them only once. 15% to 20% of the sample belongs to the ten largest clones. Input material: blood. The receptors here all came from a man in his thirties or forties in good health.

The CDR3 sequence is CAIRGLNTEAFF. The CDR3 DNA reads TGTGCCATACGCGGTTTGAACACTGAAGCTTTCTTT. The rearrangement joins TRBV10-3 to TRBJ1-1; D unresolved. Trimming left V 9 bases short and J 0 bases short, with 8 bases between. This CDR3 contains 12 residues. Germline CDR1 is ENHRY and CDR2 is SYGVKD.

This clone was picked up one time. This chain connects TRBV4-1 to TRBJ2-1; tentatively, D is TRBD1 (5 bases). Germline V lookup: CDR1 MGHRA, CDR2 YSYEKL. Between the trimmed V and J ends, which lost 0 bases and 0 bases, there was a span of 9 bases. CDR3 length equals 16 residues. The CDR3 protein is CASSQEGRVSYNEQFF. For the CDR3, the DNA is TGCGCCAGCAGCCAAGAGGGCAGGGTCTCCTACAATGAGCAGTTCTTC.

For the CDR3, the DNA is TGTGCCAGCAGCTTGGTTCTTCTGACAGATACGCAGTATTTT. This codes for CASSLVLLTDTQYF. V gene TRBV5-6 combines with J gene TRBJ2-3, with D unresolved. CDR1 is SGHDT, CDR2 YYEEEE, per germline. The CDR3 sequence is 14 residues long. With 0 bases removed from V and 3 bases from J, the gap between germline ends came to 8 bases. Complete variable domain (other parts from reference TRBV5-6 and TRBJ2-3): DAGVTQSPTHLIKTRGQQVTLRCSPKSGHDTVSWYQQALGQGPQFIFQYYEEEERQRGNFPDRFSGHQFPNYSSELNVNALLLGDSALYLCASSLVLLTDTQYFGPGTRLTVL.

This clone showed up just once. The rearrangement joins TRBV5-4 to TRBJ2-3; 7 bases agree with TRBD1. The germline V gene encodes CDR1 SGHNT and CDR2 YYREEE (reference sequence). Trimming cost V 1 base and J 7 bases; bases outside gene matches: 3. The CDR3 has 13 residues. The CDR3 loop is CASSLRTGNTQYF. The CDR3 DNA sequence: TGTGCCAGCAGCTTGAGGACAGGAAATACGCAGTATTTT.

The rearrangement links TRBV27 to TRBJ2-5; D gene unclear. The ends were cut back, 6 bases at V and 4 bases at J, with 6 bases in the middle. This CDR3 is built from 11 residues. Germline values: CDR1 MNHEY, CDR2 SMNVEV (reference sequence). For the CDR3, the DNA is TGTGCCAGCAGAAGCAGAGAGACCCAGTACTTC. The encoded protein is CASRSRETQYF.

The rearrangement links TRBV6-1 to TRBJ1-2; D gene ambiguous. This CDR3 contains 13 residues. V was pared by 0 bases and J by 6 bases, with 8 bases between. The germline V gene encodes CDR1 MNHNS and CDR2 SASEGT. The chain's CDR3 is CASSEAGSHGYTF. CDR3 bases: TGTGCCAGCAGTGAAGCGGGGTCCCATGGCTACACCTTC.

CDR3 coding DNA: TGTGCCAGCAGGACAGTAGGCTCTGGAAACACCATATATTTT. Translated, it gives CASRTVGSGNTIYF. The genes are TRBV28 and TRBJ1-3, with D perhaps TRBD1 (5 bases). Trimming took off 6 bases at V and 0 bases at J, with 9 bases between the two ends. The CDR3 extends over 14 amino acids. CDR1 is MDHEN and CDR2 is SYDVKM in the germline V gene.

The CDR3 coding sequence is TGTGCCAGCAGCTTTAAGGGGGTCACCGGGGAGCTGTTTTTT. As protein: CASSFKGVTGELFF. This chain connects TRBV7-9 to TRBJ2-2; D perhaps matches TRBD1 (6 bases). Trimming cost V 3 bases and J 4 bases, with 9 bases left between them. CDR1 and CDR2 (germline): SEHNR, FQNEAQ (reference sequence). The CDR3 runs 14 residues.

This chain connects TRBV29-1 to TRBJ1-2; maybe TRBD1 (6 bases). This CDR3 region has 13 residues. The V and J ends lost 7 bases and 5 bases respectively, with 17 bases between them. Germline CDR1 reads SQVTM; CDR2 reads ANQGSEA. The CDR3 nucleotides are TGCAGCGCTGGTACAGGGTTCCTTTATGGCTACACCTTC. Translating it yields CSAGTGFLYGYTF.

This rearrangement joins TRBV29-1 to TRBJ1-4, with unresolved D. Trimming removed 4 bases from V and 4 bases from J, with 7 bases in between. Per germline, CDR1 SQVTM and CDR2 ANQGSEA. This CDR3 spans 12 amino acids. The CDR3 reads CSVVTVNEKLFF. The CDR3 DNA follows: TGCAGCGTTGTAACAGTTAATGAAAAACTGTTTTTT.

V usage is TRBV30 and J usage is TRBJ1-2; D not certain. V gave up 4 bases and J gave up 2 bases, with 14 bases separating them. The germline CDR1 and CDR2 sequences are GTSNPN and SVGIG (reference sequence). The CDR3 loop spans 14 amino acids. For the CDR3, the DNA is TGTGCCTGGACCAGGACTCCGACCAACTATGGCTACACCTTC. This translates into CAWTRTPTNYGYTF.

V is TRBV5-1 and J is TRBJ1-4; D is perhaps TRBD1 (5 bases). CDR1 and CDR2 from the germline V gene are SGHRS and YFSETQ. Trimming took off 0 bases at V and 8 bases at J, with 14 bases between the two ends. This CDR3 spans 15 amino acids. CDR3 amino acids: CASSLGSQGREKLFF. CDR3 nucleotide sequence: TGCGCCAGCAGCTTGGGATCCCAGGGCAGAGAAAAACTGTTTTTT.

This sequence joins TRBV30 and TRBJ1-1; TRBD1 aligns across 7 bases. Germline-derived CDR1 and CDR2 are GTSNPN and SVGIG (reference sequence). Trimming cost V 0 bases and J 5 bases; bases outside gene matches: 6. The CDR3 is 14 amino acids. The CDR3 coding sequence is TGTGCCTGGAGTGTCGGGACAGCCGCTACTGAAGCTTTCTTT. Its protein is CAWSVGTAATEAFF. Using reference TRBV30 and TRBJ1-1 for the parts outside the CDR3, the full variable domain is SQTIHQWPATLVQPVGSPLSLECTVEGTSNPNLYWYRQAAGRGLQLLFYSVGIGQISSEVPQNLSASRPQDRQFILSSKKLLLSDSGFYLCAWSVGTAATEAFFGQGTRLTVV.

This chain joins TRBV5-6 and TRBJ2-7; 7 bases are shared with TRBD1. The CDR3 covers 16 residues. Germline trimming cut 5 bases from V and 2 bases from J; bases unmatched to any gene: 13. CDR1 is SGHDT, CDR2 YYEEEE, per germline. The DNA of the CDR3 is TGTGCCAGCAGTCTCCAGGGGGAAGAAATCGCCTACGAGCAGTACTTC. Amino acids: CASSLQGEEIAYEQYF.

J is TRBJ1-5 and V is TRBV19; no definite D call. The germline V gene encodes CDR1 LNHDA and CDR2 SQIVND (reference sequence). CDR3 size: 14 residues. Trimming removed 3 bases at V and 6 bases at J, with 12 bases between. For the CDR3, the DNA is TGTGCCAGTAGTATCGACCCGAGAGGTCAGCCCCAGCATTTT. This gives the protein CASSIDPRGQPQHF.

J is TRBJ1-5 and V is TRBV28; possible D gene TRBD1, 5 bases. Per the germline V gene, CDR1 is MDHEN and CDR2 is SYDVKM. V lost 5 bases, J lost 14 bases, and 22 bases lay in between. The CDR3 has 14 residues. The chain's CDR3 is CASSVGPNGGDKHF. CDR3 nucleotide sequence: TGTGCCAGCAGTGTTGGTCCAAACGGGGGGGATAAGCATTTT. Full variable domain (rest looked up from reference TRBV28 and TRBJ1-5): DVKVTQSSRYLVKRTGEKVFLECVQDMDHENMFWYRQDPGLGLRLIYFSYDVKMKEKGDIPEGYSVSREKKERFSLILESASTNQTSMYLCASSVGPNGGDKHFGDGTRLSIL.

This sequence joins TRBV5-1 and TRBJ1-2; 8 positions agree with TRBD1. The CDR3 spans 13 residues. Germline CDR1 SGHRS, CDR2 YFSETQ. V lost 7 bases to trimming and J lost 8 bases; unmatched junction nucleotides: 10. The CDR3 DNA sequence: TGCGCCAGCCGACCGGACAGGGCGCCGGGCTACACCTTC. It yields the protein CASRPDRAPGYTF.

The chain recombines TRBV7-2 with TRBJ1-1, with D unclear. Trimming removed 6 bases from V and 5 bases from J, with 16 bases in between. The CDR3 totals 14 residues. CDR1 is SGHTA and CDR2 is FQGNSA in the germline V gene. CDR3 residues: CASSHRQTITEAFF. The CDR3 bases are TGTGCCAGCAGTCATAGACAAACAATTACTGAAGCTTTCTTT.

A word on this clone: Additional DNA sequences in this sample encode the identical CDR3. As DNA, the CDR3 is TGTGCCAGCAGTGATGGTAACTATGGCTACACCTTC. Protein sequence: CASSDGNYGYTF. This chain joins TRBV6-1 and TRBJ1-2; unclear D gene. CDR3 length: 12 amino acids. V was trimmed by 3 bases and J by 1 base, leaving 3 bases between them. Germline CDR1 and CDR2: MNHNS and SASEGT.

The chain joins TRBV3-1 (or the pseudogene TRBV3-2) to TRBJ2-5; 10 bases are shared with TRBD2. The CDR3 totals 16 residues. V lost 3 bases to trimming and J lost 1 base; unmatched junction nucleotides: 5. Germline CDR1 is LGHDT and CDR2 is YNNKEL (reference sequence). The CDR3 here is CASSHQRGGFQETQYF. DNA of the CDR3: TGTGCCAGCAGCCACCAGCGGGGGGGGTTCCAAGAGACCCAGTACTTC.

The rearrangement links TRBV6-2 or TRBV6-3 to TRBJ2-7; weak D call: TRBD2 (7 bases). Germline V gene data show CDR1 as MNHEY and CDR2 as SVGEGT. This CDR3 contains 14 residues. Trimming took off 6 bases at V and 2 bases at J, with 14 bases between the two ends. This CDR3 is CASSPAGATYEQYF. DNA of the CDR3: TGTGCCAGCAGCCCCGCGGGGGCCACCTACGAGCAGTACTTC.

V gene TRBV19 combines with J gene TRBJ1-5; TRBD1 agrees at 9 bases. The V gene's germline CDR1 is LNHDA and CDR2 SQIVND (reference sequence). V shed 9 bases and J 7 bases; nucleotides not matched to a gene: 10. CDR3 length: 14 residues. Here the CDR3 DNA reads TGTGCCAGCAAGGGACAGGGAGTTAAACAGCCCCAGCATTTT. Translation: CASKGQGVKQPQHF.

Written as DNA, the CDR3 is TGTGCCAGCAGCTCTCCGGGATCCGGGGAGCTGTTTTTT. Encoded protein: CASSSPGSGELFF. The chain uses TRBV7-3 and TRBJ2-2, with D possibly matching TRBD2 (5 bases). The CDR3 is 13 amino acids. V shed 4 bases and J shed 6 bases, with 9 bases lying between them. Germline loops: CDR1 SGHTA, CDR2 FQGTGA.

In nucleotides, the CDR3 is TGTGCCAGCTCACCGCCGGGGGTTACTGAAGCTTTCTTT. Its protein is CASSPPGVTEAFF. This chain joins TRBV18 and TRBJ1-1; possible D gene TRBD1, 5 bases. Trimming left V 3 bases short and J 5 bases short, with 10 bases between. The CDR3 is 13 residues long. Germline loops: CDR1 KGHSH, CDR2 LQKENI.

The CDR3 DNA reads as TGTGCCAGCAGCTCCACAGATACGCAGTATTTT. It is translated as CASSSTDTQYF. V is TRBV7-3 and J is TRBJ2-3; D gene ambiguous. The germline V and J ends were trimmed by 4 bases and 2 bases, with 1 base remaining between them. CDR3 length: 11 residues. CDR1 SGHTA and CDR2 FQGTGA come from the germline V gene.